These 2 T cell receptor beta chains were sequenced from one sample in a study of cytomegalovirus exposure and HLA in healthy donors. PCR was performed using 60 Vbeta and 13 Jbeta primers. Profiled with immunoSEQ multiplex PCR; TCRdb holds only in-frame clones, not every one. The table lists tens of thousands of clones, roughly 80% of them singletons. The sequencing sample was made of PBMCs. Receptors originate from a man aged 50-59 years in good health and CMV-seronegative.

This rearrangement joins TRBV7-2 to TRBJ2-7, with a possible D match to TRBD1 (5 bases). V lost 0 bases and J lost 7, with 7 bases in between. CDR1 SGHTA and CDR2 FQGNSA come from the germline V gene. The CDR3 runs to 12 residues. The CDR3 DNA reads TGTGCCAGCAGCTTAGCCCGGACAGAGCAGTACTTC. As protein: CASSLARTEQYF.

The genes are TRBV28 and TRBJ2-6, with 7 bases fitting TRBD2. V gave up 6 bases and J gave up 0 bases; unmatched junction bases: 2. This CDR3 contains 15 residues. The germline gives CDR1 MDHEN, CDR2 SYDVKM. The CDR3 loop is CASRGGHSGANVLTF. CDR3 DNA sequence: TGTGCCAGCAGGGGAGGGCACTCTGGGGCCAACGTCCTGACTTTC.